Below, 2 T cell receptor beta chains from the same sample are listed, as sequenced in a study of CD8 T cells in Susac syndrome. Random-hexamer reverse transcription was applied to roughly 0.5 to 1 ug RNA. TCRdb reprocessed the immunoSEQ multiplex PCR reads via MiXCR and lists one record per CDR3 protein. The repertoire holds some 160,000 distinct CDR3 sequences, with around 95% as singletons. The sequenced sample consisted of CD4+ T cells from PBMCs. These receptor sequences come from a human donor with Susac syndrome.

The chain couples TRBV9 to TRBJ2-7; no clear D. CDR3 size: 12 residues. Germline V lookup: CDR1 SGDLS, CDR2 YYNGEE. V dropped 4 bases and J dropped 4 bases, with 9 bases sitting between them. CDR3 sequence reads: CASSKTAYEQYF. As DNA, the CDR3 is TGTGCCAGCAGCAAGACTGCTTACGAGCAGTACTTC.

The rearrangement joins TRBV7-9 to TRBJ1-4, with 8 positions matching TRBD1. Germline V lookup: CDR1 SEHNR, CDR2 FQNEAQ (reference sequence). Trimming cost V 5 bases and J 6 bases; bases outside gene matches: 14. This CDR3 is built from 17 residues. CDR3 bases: TGTGCCAGCAGCCCTGGACAGGGAGGGTGGAGAGATGAAAAACTGTTTTTT. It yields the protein CASSPGQGGWRDEKLFF.